The 31 T cell receptor beta chains given below trace back to one sample, sequenced in a study of cytomegalovirus exposure and HLA in healthy donors. Both 60 Vbeta primers and 13 Jbeta primers went into the PCR. Some clones are missing from TCRdb's copy, which holds only in-frame ones; the method was immunoSEQ multiplex PCR. The sample has about 130,000 clones, roughly four fifths seen once; the top ten hold roughly 7%. Sequenced input: PBMCs. The receptors were gathered from a male donor in good health and CMV-seronegative.

This sequence joins TRBV7-3 and TRBJ2-3; a weak D match, TRBD2 (5 bases). The V end was cut by 8 bases, the J end by 6 bases, with 9 bases between. CDR1 is SGHTA, CDR2 FQGTGA, per germline. This CDR3 region has 11 residues. The CDR3: CASGRGDTQYF. The CDR3 DNA is TGTGCCAGCGGGAGAGGGGATACGCAGTATTTT.

This clone was recorded once. V and J are TRBV6-5 and TRBJ1-2; tentative D call: TRBD1 (6 bases). Deletions cut 2 bases from V and 6 bases from J, with 16 bases between. The CDR3 totals 15 residues. The germline V gene encodes CDR1 MNHEY and CDR2 SVGAGI. CDR3 nucleotides: TGTGCCAGCAGTTACCTCCGGGGGGCTGGAGATGGCTACACCTTC. This sequence encodes CASSYLRGAGDGYTF.

This chain connects TRBV4-1 to TRBJ1-4, with D uncertain. Germline assignment: CDR1 MGHRA and CDR2 YSYEKL. Trimming removed 0 bases at V and 6 bases at J, with 8 bases between. The CDR3 covers 14 residues. The CDR3 DNA sequence: TGCGCCAGCAGCCAAGAACTGTTCGATGAAAAACTGTTTTTT. It specifies CASSQELFDEKLFF.

The chain joins TRBV10-3 to TRBJ2-1; 16 positions agree with TRBD2. After removal of 5 bases from V and 1 base from J, the junction contained 5 bases not matched to a gene. The CDR3 covers 18 residues. From germline, CDR1 is ENHRY and CDR2 SYGVKD. The CDR3 DNA reads TGTGCCATCAGTCCGGGACTAGCGGGAGGGTGGTCCTACAATGAGCAGTTCTTC. This sequence encodes CAISPGLAGGWSYNEQFF.

This clone has a single count. The chain joins TRBV6-4 to TRBJ1-4, with 7 bases aligning to TRBD1. The germline V gene encodes CDR1 MRHNA and CDR2 SNTAGT. The CDR3 runs to 16 residues. V was pared by 4 bases and J by 5 bases, with 10 bases of the junction left unmatched. The CDR3 is CASSGSCDRVNEKLFF. The CDR3 DNA reads as TGTGCCAGCAGTGGAAGTTGTGACAGGGTGAATGAAAAACTGTTTTTT.

The V and J genes are TRBV28 and TRBJ1-4; a possible D gene is TRBD1 (5 bases). The germline V gene encodes CDR1 MDHEN and CDR2 SYDVKM. Trimming took off 8 bases at V and 8 bases at J, with 21 bases between the two ends. This CDR3 has 15 residues. Written as DNA, the CDR3 is TGTGCCAGCTTATGGAATAGGGCTCGGGGGGAAAAACTGTTTTTT. Protein: CASLWNRARGEKLFF.

The V gene is TRBV19, the J gene TRBJ2-2, with D perhaps matching TRBD1 (5 bases). V was clipped by 7 bases and J by 4 bases, with 13 bases between them. The germline CDR1 and CDR2 sequences are LNHDA and SQIVND (reference sequence). The CDR3 runs to 14 residues. DNA for the CDR3: TGTGCCAGTAAGGAAGGGGCAAGCACCGGGGAGCTGTTTTTT. As protein: CASKEGASTGELFF.

This clone turned up a few times. V is TRBV7-2 and J is TRBJ1-5, with 11 nucleotides matching TRBD1. Germline V gene data show CDR1 as SGHTA and CDR2 as FQGNSA. The CDR3 runs 16 residues. Trimming removed 2 bases from V and 5 bases from J; junction bases left unmatched: 5. The CDR3 DNA reads TGTGCCAGCAGCTTATGGGACAGGGGGGTTGATCAGCCCCAGCATTTT. Translation: CASSLWDRGVDQPQHF.

The chain carries TRBV7-9 and TRBJ1-4; a possible D gene is TRBD1 (5 bases). This CDR3 comprises 16 residues. CDR1 SEHNR and CDR2 FQNEAQ come from the germline V gene (reference sequence). The V gene lost 1 base and the J gene lost 4 bases, with 13 bases spanning the gap. The CDR3 protein is CASSLGAGQGNEKLFF. CDR3 coding DNA: TGTGCCAGCAGCTTAGGTGCAGGCCAGGGTAATGAAAAACTGTTTTTT.

This clone appeared a single time. The chain carries TRBV7-2 and TRBJ1-1; possible D gene TRBD1, 6 bases. The CDR3 length is 11 residues. From germline, CDR1 is SGHTA and CDR2 FQGNSA. Deletions cut 6 bases from V and 8 bases from J, with 10 bases between. The CDR3 DNA reads TGTGCCAGCAGTTCCGGGACAGAAGCTTTCTTT. It encodes CASSSGTEAFF.

Regarding this clone: Distinct nucleotide sequences in the sample also encode this CDR3. This chain uses TRBV9 with TRBJ2-1; 11 nucleotides agree with TRBD2. V shed 3 bases, J shed 2 bases, and the junction held 4 bases outside the gene matches. Germline V gene data show CDR1 as SGDLS and CDR2 as YYNGEE. The CDR3 loop spans 16 amino acids. This CDR3 is CASSATGLAAYNEQFF. CDR3 nucleotide sequence: TGTGCCAGCAGCGCGACGGGACTAGCGGCCTACAATGAGCAGTTCTTC.

The CDR3 here is CASSTQLAGTGELFF. The DNA of the CDR3 is TGTGCCAGCAGCACACAACTAGCAGGCACCGGGGAGCTGTTTTTT. The chain has TRBV7-2 and TRBJ2-2, with a possible D match to TRBD2 (6 bases). The V end was cut by 5 bases, the J end by 4 bases, with 14 bases between. The CDR3 consists of 15 residues. Germline CDR1 reads SGHTA; CDR2 reads FQGNSA.

Points on this clone: One end of the junction is discordant with germline, which a read error may explain. Other DNA sequences in the same sample also yield this CDR3. The chain joins TRBV28 to TRBJ2-6; D may be TRBD1 (5 bases). The CDR3 runs 15 residues. Germline CDR1 is MDHEN and CDR2 is SYDVKM. CDR3 nucleotide sequence: TGCGCCAGCAGTTTCTTAGGGGCTGGGGCCAACGTCCTGACTTTC. Encoded protein: CASSFLGAGANVLTF.

The rearrangement uses TRBV9 and TRBJ2-1, with TRBD2 matching over 10 bases. The CDR3 has 16 residues. Losses at the gene ends were 4 bases for V and 6 bases for J; bases not matched to a gene: 10. Germline loops: CDR1 SGDLS, CDR2 YYNGEE. CDR3 DNA: TGTGCCAGCAGCTCGAGGCTAGCGGGAGTAGGCAATGAGCAGTTCTTC. This gives the protein CASSSRLAGVGNEQFF.

The CDR3: CAWSTGGGRNEQFF. CDR3 DNA: TGTGCCTGGAGTACGGGAGGGGGGCGCAATGAGCAGTTCTTC. The chain couples TRBV30 to TRBJ2-1; 8 nucleotides match TRBD2. CDR3 size: 14 residues. Trimming took 2 bases from V and 6 from J; bases not matched to a gene: 6. The germline V gene has CDR1 GTSNPN and CDR2 SVGIG (reference sequence).

The sample holds a few counts of this clone. This chain joins TRBV2 and TRBJ2-7, with 10 bases identical to TRBD1. Germline assignment: CDR1 SNHLY and CDR2 FYNNEI. V was pared by 3 bases and J by 2 bases, with 10 bases of the junction left unmatched. This CDR3 has 17 amino acids. Written as DNA, the CDR3 is TGTGCCAGCAGTGAGGGACAGGGGATCCCCATTCCCTACGAGCAGTACTTC. It encodes CASSEGQGIPIPYEQYF. The full variable domain, its missing parts supplied by reference TRBV2 and TRBJ2-7, is EPEVTQTPSHQVTQMGQEVILRCVPISNHLYFYWYRQILGQKVEFLVSFYNNEISEKSEIFDDQFSVERPDGSNFTLKIRSTKLEDSAMYFCASSEGQGIPIPYEQYFGPGTRLTVT.

The chain joins TRBV15 to TRBJ2-7; tentatively, D is TRBD1 (6 bases). This CDR3 region has 17 residues. CDR1 and CDR2 from the germline V gene are LNHNV and YYDKDF (reference sequence). V lost 2 bases and J 6 bases, leaving 23 bases between the germline ends. The CDR3 loop reads CATSRPPGHYLQAEQYF. Written as DNA, the CDR3 is TGTGCCACCAGCAGACCCCCGGGACATTATTTACAAGCCGAGCAGTACTTC. The whole variable domain, remainder taken from reference TRBV15 and TRBJ2-7, is DAMVIQNPRYQVTQFGKPVTLSCSQTLNHNVMYWYQQKSSQAPKLLFHYYDKDFNNEADTPDNFQSRRPNTSFCFLDIRSPGLGDTAMYLCATSRPPGHYLQAEQYFGPGTRLTVT.

The rearrangement links TRBV28 to TRBJ1-5, with 7 positions matching TRBD1. Germline lookup yields CDR1 MDHEN and CDR2 SYDVKM. Unmatched junction bases numbered 4, after V lost 0 bases and J lost 2 bases. The CDR3 covers 16 residues. CDR3: CASSLWTGTGNQPQHF. For the CDR3, the DNA is TGTGCCAGCAGTTTATGGACCGGGACAGGCAATCAGCCCCAGCATTTT.

This clone appeared a few times. The chain combines TRBV6-5 with TRBJ2-7; 7 bases align to TRBD1. The CDR3 is 14 amino acids. Germline lookup yields CDR1 MNHEY and CDR2 SVGAGI. V lost 0 bases and J lost 5; bases outside the gene matches: 4. Written as DNA, the CDR3 is TGTGCCAGCAGTTACTCGCGGACAGGTAACGAGCAGTACTTC. This gives the protein CASSYSRTGNEQYF.

In DNA, the CDR3 is TGTGCCAGCAGCACTACTAAAGGATTCGCCAAAAACATTCAGTACTTC. Protein product: CASSTTKGFAKNIQYF. The V and J genes are TRBV28 and TRBJ2-4; D gene unclear. Germline CDR1 is MDHEN and CDR2 is SYDVKM. Trimming pared 6 bases from V and 1 base from J, leaving 16 bases between. The CDR3 extends over 16 amino acids.

The chain combines TRBV7-2 with TRBJ2-1, with 8 bases identical to TRBD2. This CDR3 is 17 amino acids long. Per the germline V gene, CDR1 is SGHTA and CDR2 is FQGNSA. Trimming took 4 bases from V and 0 from J; bases not matched to a gene: 8. The CDR3 reads CASSSLSGSISYNEQFF. In DNA, the CDR3 is TGTGCCAGCAGCTCCCTAAGCGGGAGTATCTCCTACAATGAGCAGTTCTTC.

This clone has just one count. The V and J genes are TRBV19 and TRBJ2-4; possibly TRBD1 for D (5 bases). The CDR3 runs to 21 residues. Germline V gives CDR1 LNHDA, CDR2 SQIVND (reference sequence). Trimming shortened V by 0 bases and J by 1 base, and 25 bases separated the two germline ends. CDR3 sequence reads: CASSIDPTTDTPYAAKNIQYF. DNA for the CDR3: TGTGCCAGTAGTATAGATCCCACGACAGATACTCCCTACGCCGCCAAAAACATTCAGTACTTC.

This clone was seen just once. The chain couples TRBV6-4 to TRBJ2-1, with TRBD2 identical over 16 bases. Germline CDR1 MRHNA, CDR2 SNTAGT. This CDR3 comprises 18 residues. V shed 0 bases, J shed 9 bases, and the junction held 8 bases outside the gene matches. The CDR3, as DNA: TGTGCCAGCAGTGACTCCCCGGGACTAGCGGGAGGGCCGGGTGAGCAGTTCTTC. Its translation is CASSDSPGLAGGPGEQFF.

This clone was detected a few times. CDR3 region: CASSQLIGLLYYEQYF. DNA for the CDR3: TGCGCCAGCAGTCAATTGATTGGGCTACTCTACTACGAGCAGTACTTC. J is TRBJ2-7 and V is TRBV23-1; no firm D call. TRBV23-1 is an ORF for which the function is uncertain. The CDR3 consists of 16 residues. V was clipped by 1 base and J by 3 bases, with 16 bases between them.

The CDR3 DNA reads TGTGCCAGCAGTGCCGAAGCTAGCGGACCCCCAGAGACCCAGTACTTC. Protein product: CASSAEASGPPETQYF. The chain joins TRBV27 to TRBJ2-5; 7 nucleotides align to TRBD2. The CDR3 has 16 residues. Germline assignment: CDR1 MNHEY and CDR2 SMNVEV (reference sequence). Trimming at V came to 5 bases and at J to 4 bases, leaving 13 bases not matched to a gene.

The chain carries TRBV5-4 and TRBJ1-4; D is undetermined. Germline lookup yields CDR1 SGHNT and CDR2 YYREEE (reference sequence). Trimming removed 0 bases from V and 8 bases from J, with 14 bases in between. There are 15 residues in the CDR3. This chain's CDR3 is CASSLGGKSNEKLFF. The DNA for the CDR3 is TGTGCCAGCAGCTTGGGAGGGAAAAGTAACGAAAAACTGTTTTTT. Full variable domain (rest looked up from reference TRBV5-4 and TRBJ1-4): ETGVTQSPTHLIKTRGQQVTLRCSSQSGHNTVSWYQQALGQGPQFIFQYYREEENGRGNFPPRFSGLQFPNYSSELNVNALELDDSALYLCASSLGGKSNEKLFFGSGTQLSVL.

This clone was found a few times. The chain couples TRBV9 to TRBJ2-7; tentatively, D is TRBD2 (5 bases). The CDR3 has 15 residues. Germline V gene lookup returns CDR1 SGDLS and CDR2 YYNGEE. V lost 0 bases and J 7 bases, leaving 17 bases between the germline ends. CDR3 amino acids: CASSVGPQATGEQYF. The CDR3 DNA sequence: TGTGCCAGCAGCGTAGGTCCCCAGGCCACGGGGGAGCAGTACTTC.

In regard to this clone: Other DNA sequences within the sample encode an identical CDR3. The V gene is TRBV4-3, the J gene TRBJ2-5; 7 nucleotides align to TRBD1. The J call is doubtful: the DNA matches TRBJ2-7 better. The CDR3 spans 16 residues. Germline V lookup: CDR1 LGHNA, CDR2 YSLEER. The CDR3 bases are TGCGCCAGCAGCCAAGAGGAAAGGGGGCTCTCCTACGAGCAGTACTTC. Encoded protein: CASSQEERGLSYEQYF.

This clone turned up a few times. The V and J genes are TRBV28 and TRBJ1-4; D is perhaps TRBD1 (6 bases). From germline, CDR1 is MDHEN and CDR2 SYDVKM. V was clipped by 5 bases and J by 10 bases, with 20 bases between them. This CDR3 spans 15 amino acids. The CDR3 coding sequence is TGTGCCAGCAGTCCTCGGGGACACCCTAAGGGAAAACTGTTTTTT. Translating it yields CASSPRGHPKGKLFF.

This clone has more than one count but fewer than ten. V is TRBV9 and J is TRBJ1-5; 7 bases are a match to TRBD1. J lost 6 bases, V lost 0 bases, and 6 bases had no gene match. Looked up from germline, CDR1 is SGDLS and CDR2 is YYNGEE. The CDR3 sequence is 15 residues long. The CDR3 region has the DNA TGTGCCAGCAGCGTAGGCCCAGGGGGAGGTCAGCCCCAGCATTTT. This sequence encodes CASSVGPGGGQPQHF.

The genes are TRBV19 and TRBJ2-7, with D tentatively TRBD2 (5 bases). The CDR3 is 14 amino acids. Germline V gives CDR1 LNHDA, CDR2 SQIVND (reference sequence). V shed 1 base and J shed 1 base, with 8 bases lying between them. Here the CDR3 reads CASSIGAGSYEQYF. CDR3 sequence (DNA): TGTGCCAGTAGTATAGGGGCGGGTTCCTACGAGCAGTACTTC.